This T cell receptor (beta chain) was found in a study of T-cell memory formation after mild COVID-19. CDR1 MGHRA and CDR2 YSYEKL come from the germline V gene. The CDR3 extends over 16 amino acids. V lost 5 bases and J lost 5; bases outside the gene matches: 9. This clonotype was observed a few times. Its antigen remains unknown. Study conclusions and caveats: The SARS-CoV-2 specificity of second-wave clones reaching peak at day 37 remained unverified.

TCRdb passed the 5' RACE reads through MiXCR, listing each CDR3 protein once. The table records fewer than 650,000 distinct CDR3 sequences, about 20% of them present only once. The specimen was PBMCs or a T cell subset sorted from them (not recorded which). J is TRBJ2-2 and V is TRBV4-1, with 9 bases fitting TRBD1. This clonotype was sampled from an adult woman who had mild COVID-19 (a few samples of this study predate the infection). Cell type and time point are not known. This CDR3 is CASSERGTGWTGELFF. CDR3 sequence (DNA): TGCGCCAGCAGCGAAAGGGGGACAGGGTGGACCGGGGAGCTGTTTTTT.